A selection of T cell receptor beta chains follows, all from one sample in a study of T-cell reconstitution after alpha-beta-depleted transplantation in children. Via MiXCR, TCRdb re-called the PCR reads, giving one row per CDR3 protein. This sample has about 580,000 distinct CDR3 sequences; 25% to 30% occur once, and the top ten carry around 36%. The input for sequencing was PBMCs, taken before TCRalphabeta/CD19-depleted stem cell transplant. These receptors were taken from a boy younger than two with Wiskott-Aldrich syndrome, due to receive a stem cell transplant. The CDR3 runs from the conserved cysteine through the conserved F or W. A D gene is named only where the DNA matches it firmly. A clone size is listed for some rows: how often the clone was seen (once, few, many), or a class if it is expanded.

length: 15; size: .; D: TRBD2; J: TRBJ2-1; V: TRBV5-1; CDR3: CASSLAGGRWGEQFF; DNA: TGCGCCAGCAGTCTGGCTGGCGGGAGGTGGGGTGAGCAGTTCTTC
length: 13; size: .; D: .; J: TRBJ2-3; V: TRBV29-1; CDR3: CSVEGPDTDTQYF; DNA: TGCAGCGTTGAAGGACCCGACACAGATACGCAGTATTTT
length: 18; size: .; D: TRBD2; J: TRBJ2-6; V: TRBV10-2; CDR3: CASRNLAGIYSGANVLTF; DNA: TGCGCCAGCAGAAATCTAGCGGGTATCTACTCTGGGGCCAACGTCCTGACTTTC
length: 18; size: .; D: .; J: TRBJ2-1; V: TRBV19; CDR3: CASSVRSSGHSSYNEQFF; DNA: TGTGCCAGTAGTGTGCGATCCTCGGGACACAGCTCCTACAATGAGCAGTTCTTC
length: 13; size: few; D: TRBD1; J: TRBJ2-3; V: TRBV29-1; CDR3: CSVRDRVPDTQYF; DNA: TGCAGCGTGCGGGACAGGGTCCCAGATACGCAGTATTTT
length: 15; size: few; D: .; J: TRBJ2-5; V: TRBV20-1; CDR3: CSAREVGGEWETQYF; DNA: TGCAGTGCTAGAGAAGTTGGCGGGGAGTGGGAGACCCAGTACTTC
length: 13; size: few; D: .; J: TRBJ2-7; V: TRBV5-1; CDR3: CASSVLGAAEQYF; DNA: TGCGCCAGCAGCGTCCTGGGGGCGGCTGAGCAGTACTTC
length: 15; size: .; D: TRBD1; J: TRBJ2-7; V: TRBV2; CDR3: CASSEPGQGSYEQYF; DNA: TGTGCCAGCAGCGAACCGGGACAGGGGTCCTACGAGCAGTACTTC
length: 17; size: few; D: TRBD2; J: TRBJ2-1; V: TRBV5-1; CDR3: CASSKPGLAGGSNEQFF; DNA: TGCGCCAGCAGCAAACCGGGACTAGCGGGAGGGTCTAATGAGCAGTTCTTC
length: 16; size: .; D: TRBD2; J: TRBJ2-1; V: TRBV24-1; CDR3: CATSDPTSGRTDEQFF; DNA: TGTGCCACCAGTGATCCGACTAGCGGGAGGACGGATGAGCAGTTCTTC